The present T cell receptor (beta chain) was sequenced within a study of blood T cell repertoires in COVID-19. Whole-study context: Collection of acute and convalescent COVID-19 samples took place in the United States, Italy and Spain. PBMCs, B-cell-depleted T cells, or T cells were the source of the cDNA or gDNA that made up the material.

J was trimmed by 5 bases and V by 0 bases; bases with no gene match: 14. The CDR3 has 18 residues. The germline gives CDR1 WSHSY, CDR2 SAAADI. As processed by the authors: From reference gene primer amplification, estimates of nucleated cell counts were derived. Only in-frame clones appear in the TCRdb table, and some are missing; sequencing was by immunoSEQ multiplex PCR. V and J calls and clone size are copied from that table; D and trimming were computed from the DNA. The sample holds 250,000 to 300,000 clones, about 90% seen once. Followed over time, Seattle patients had been enrolled while infection was active.

The sequence derives from a woman under 40 with COVID-19, enrolled during active disease. V usage is TRBV10-2 and J usage is TRBJ2-7, with 9 bases matching TRBD1. Sequencing used peripheral blood. CDR3 sequence reads: CASSESHPGTGNGNEQYF. The CDR3 region has the DNA TGCGCCAGCAGTGAGTCCCACCCCGGGACAGGGAACGGGAACGAGCAGTACTTC.